This TCR beta chain originates from a study of blood T cell repertoires in COVID-19. About the research overall: Samples taken during acute and convalescent COVID-19 were collected in the United States, Italy and Spain.

Produced via immunoSEQ multiplex PCR; TCRdb's table is partial and in-frame only. The sample shows 490,000 or so clones, about nine tenths of them seen only once. V dropped 4 bases and J dropped 7; count of bases not matched to a gene: 4. In germline, CDR1 is MNHEY, CDR2 SVGAGI. The CDR3 spans 13 residues. The receptor's source is a woman aged 55-70 years who had recovered from COVID-19. The J gene is TRBJ1-5, the V gene TRBV6-5, with TRBD1 matching 7 bases. The sample taken for sequencing was PBMCs or T cells enriched from blood (not recorded which). The CDR3 DNA follows: TGTGCCAGCAGTTTCGACAGGGACCAGCCCCAGCATTTT. It translates to CASSFDRDQPQHF.